The 14 T cell receptor beta chains given below trace back to one sample, sequenced in a study of beta chain features in type 1 diabetes. Expressed TCRB transcripts were sequenced because the entire RNA isolate underwent reverse transcription. Using immunoSEQ multiplex PCR, the repertoire was profiled, and TCRdb retains in-frame clones only, with some absent. The sample holds 350,000 to 450,000 clones, roughly 14% seen once. Sequencing was carried out using naive CD4+ T cells from blood. The receptor set was obtained from a man aged 25 to 45 in good health.

The chain links TRBV7-2 to TRBJ2-2, with D possibly called TRBD1 or TRBD2 (5 bases each). CDR3 size: 14 residues. Germline-derived CDR1 and CDR2 are SGHTA and FQGNSA. The V gene lost 8 bases and the J gene lost 6 bases, with 16 bases spanning the gap. CDR3: CASRGVGYSGELFF. For the CDR3, the DNA is TGTGCCAGCCGAGGGGTAGGGTATTCCGGGGAGCTGTTTTTT. Looking up the rest from reference TRBV7-2 and TRBJ2-2 gives the full variable domain: GAGVSQSPSNKVTEKGKDVELRCDPISGHTALYWYRQSLGQGLEFLIYFQGNSAPDKSGLPSDRFSAERTGGSVSTLTIQRTQQEDSAVYLCASRGVGYSGELFFGEGSRLTVL.

CDR3 residues: CASSVSPSGRTLNTEAFF. The CDR3 region has the DNA TGTGCCAGCAGCGTAAGCCCCTCAGGGAGGACCTTGAACACTGAAGCTTTCTTT. The chain links TRBV9 to TRBJ1-1, with D maybe TRBD1 (5 bases). CDR3 length: 18 residues. The germline V gene encodes CDR1 SGDLS and CDR2 YYNGEE. With 1 base removed from V and 0 bases from J, the gap between germline ends came to 19 bases.

The chain uses TRBV9 and TRBJ1-1; a weak D match, TRBD1 (6 bases). V was shortened by 0 bases and J by 6 bases, with 12 bases between the two germline ends. This CDR3 spans 14 amino acids. Germline CDR1 is SGDLS and CDR2 is YYNGEE. The CDR3 bases are TGTGCCAGCAGCGTAGACGGGGGGCAGCCTGAAGCTTTCTTT. Its translation is CASSVDGGQPEAFF.

The chain has TRBV9 and TRBJ2-3, with 9 positions matching TRBD2. Germline trimming cut 2 bases from V and 2 bases from J; bases unmatched to any gene: 6. CDR3 length: 16 residues. CDR1 and CDR2 (germline): SGDLS, YYNGEE. The CDR3 spells CASSVLAGENTDTQYF. The CDR3 DNA is TGTGCCAGCAGCGTTTTAGCGGGGGAGAACACAGATACGCAGTATTTT.

The CDR3 loop is CASIISDTGELFF. The CDR3, as DNA: TGTGCCAGCATCATTAGCGACACCGGGGAGCTGTTTTTT. The chain employs TRBV5-4 and TRBJ2-2, with a possible D match to TRBD2 (5 bases). The CDR3 length is 13 residues. Germline V CDR1 and CDR2: SGHNT, YYREEE (reference sequence). With 6 bases removed from V and 3 bases from J, the gap between germline ends came to 9 bases.

The chain links TRBV5-6 to TRBJ2-6; D might be TRBD1 (5 bases). Germline V CDR1 and CDR2: SGHDT, YYEEEE. Trimming left V 0 bases short and J 0 bases short, with 13 bases between. There are 18 residues in the CDR3. The CDR3 protein is CASSLVAGTGSGANVLTF. The DNA of the CDR3 is TGTGCCAGCAGCTTGGTGGCAGGCACAGGCTCTGGGGCCAACGTCCTGACTTTC.

This chain connects TRBV7-3 to TRBJ2-5; possible D gene TRBD2, 6 bases. Germline V gene lookup returns CDR1 SGHTA and CDR2 FQGTGA. Trimming took 5 bases from V and 5 from J, leaving 12 bases between them. The CDR3 has 13 residues. CDR3 nucleotides: TGTGCCAGCAGCGGTGGAGGGGAGGAGACCCAGTACTTC. Encoded protein: CASSGGGEETQYF.

Only a few counts were recorded for this clone. J is TRBJ1-3 and V is TRBV5-1, with unresolved D. The V and J ends lost 2 bases and 0 bases respectively, with 3 bases between them. Germline values: CDR1 SGHRS, CDR2 YFSETQ. CDR3 length: 13 residues. The DNA of the CDR3 is TGCGCCAGCAGCTTTTTCTCTGGAAACACCATATATTTT. It yields the protein CASSFFSGNTIYF.

This clone was detected only a few times. The chain combines TRBV30 with TRBJ2-3; possibly TRBD2 for D (5 bases). Germline-derived CDR1 and CDR2 are GTSNPN and SVGIG (reference sequence). This CDR3 comprises 14 residues. Trimming took off 2 bases at V and 4 bases at J, with 13 bases between the two ends. CDR3 in DNA: TGTGCCTGGAGTCGTAGGGAGAGCCCAGATACGCAGTATTTT. This gives the protein CAWSRRESPDTQYF.

The J gene is TRBJ2-1, the V gene TRBV5-1; tentatively, D is TRBD1 or TRBD2 (6 bases each). Germline V CDR1 and CDR2: SGHRS, YFSETQ. With 5 bases removed from V and 0 bases from J, the gap between germline ends came to 15 bases. This CDR3 is built from 16 residues. CDR3 nucleotide sequence: TGCGCCAGCAGGGGGGCGACTAGTGGCTCCTACAATGAGCAGTTCTTC. Translated: CASRGATSGSYNEQFF.

This clone was picked up a small number of times. The chain joins TRBV7-9 to TRBJ2-3; tentatively, D is TRBD1 or TRBD2 (5 bases each). Germline V gives CDR1 SEHNR, CDR2 FQNEAQ (reference sequence). Trimming removed 0 bases from V and 3 bases from J, with 10 bases in between. CDR3 size: 15 residues. CDR3 residues: CASSLAAGRTDTQYF. CDR3 coding DNA: TGTGCCAGCAGCTTAGCAGCAGGGAGAACAGATACGCAGTATTTT.

A few counts support this clone. The chain couples TRBV18 to TRBJ2-5, with unresolved D. Per germline, CDR1 KGHSH and CDR2 LQKENI. The ends were cut back, 3 bases at V and 2 bases at J, with 7 bases in the middle. The CDR3 length is 13 residues. The DNA of the CDR3 is TGTGCCAGCTCACCGTATCAACAAGAGACCCAGTACTTC. This encodes CASSPYQQETQYF.

This clone was seen more than once but under ten times. This rearrangement joins TRBV15 to TRBJ2-1; D gene uncertain. The germline V and J ends were trimmed by 2 bases and 9 bases, with 17 bases remaining between them. Germline lookup yields CDR1 LNHNV and CDR2 YYDKDF (reference sequence). The CDR3 length is 15 residues. CDR3 sequence: CATSRSSPISSEQFF. DNA for the CDR3: TGTGCCACCAGCAGAAGTAGCCCCATCTCCTCTGAGCAGTTCTTC. Based on the CDR3 plus reference TRBV15 and TRBJ2-1, the full variable domain is DAMVIQNPRYQVTQFGKPVTLSCSQTLNHNVMYWYQQKSSQAPKLLFHYYDKDFNNEADTPDNFQSRRPNTSFCFLDIRSPGLGDTAMYLCATSRSSPISSEQFFGPGTRLTVL.

A few counts support this clone. The V and J genes are TRBV6-5 and TRBJ1-1; 8 bases fit TRBD1. The CDR3 covers 13 residues. From germline, CDR1 is MNHEY and CDR2 SVGAGI. V was clipped by 6 bases and J by 6 bases; unmatched bases: 6. The CDR3, as DNA: TGTGCCAGCAGGCAGGGGGCTACGCCTGAAGCTTTCTTT. Translated, it gives CASRQGATPEAFF.